The clone carrying this T cell receptor (beta chain) has just one count. The V end lost 7 bases, the J end lost 1 base, and 15 bases lay between the germline ends. CDR1 and CDR2 (germline): SGDLS, YYNGEE. The CDR3 consists of 15 residues. Random hexamers served to reverse transcribe about 0.5 to 1 ug RNA. TCRdb ran MiXCR on the immunoSEQ multiplex PCR reads and lists one entry per CDR3 protein. This table holds about 250,000 distinct CDR3 sequences, around 93% found once. This sample stems from a study of CD8 T cells in Susac syndrome. The clonotype was recovered from a human donor with multiple sclerosis. The V call is TRBV9, the J call TRBJ2-4; D possibly corresponds to TRBD2 (5 bases). The sample was CD4+ T cells from PBMCs. CDR3: CASSSGWRAKNIQYF. The CDR3 nucleotides are TGTGCCAGCTCTAGTGGCTGGAGGGCCAAAAACATTCAGTACTTC.